Listed below are T cell receptor beta chains from one sample, sequenced in a study of cytomegalovirus exposure and HLA in healthy donors. TCRdb's table, derived via immunoSEQ multiplex PCR, lists solely in-frame clones and lacks some. The sample has roughly 50,000 clones. Sequenced input: PBMCs. The source is a male donor in good health and CMV-seropositive. Both conserved end residues are part of each CDR3. Fields, in order: D gene, V gene, J gene, CDR3 length, CDR3 DNA, CDR3 protein. The D gene is left open where the match is weak.

D: NA
V: TRBV28
J: TRBJ1-6
length: 15
DNA: TGTGCCAGCACCGAATCGGGATCTCTCAATTCACCCCTCCACTTT
CDR3: CASTESGSLNSPLHF

D: TRBD2
V: TRBV7-7
J: TRBJ2-1
length: 15
DNA: TGTGCCAGCAGTTTAACTAGCGGGGCTTACAATGAGCAGTTCTTC
CDR3: CASSLTSGAYNEQFF

D: NA
V: TRBV2
J: TRBJ1-4
length: 14
DNA: TGTGCCAGTGTTAGGACAACAACTAATGAAAAACTGTTTTTT
CDR3: CASVRTTTNEKLFF

D: NA
V: TRBV7-9
J: TRBJ2-7
length: 11
DNA: TGTGCCAGCAGCTCTGCCTACGAGCAGTACTTC
CDR3: CASSSAYEQYF

D: TRBD1
V: TRBV7-9
J: TRBJ2-1
length: 15
DNA: TGTGCCAGCAGCGACTGGACAGGGGGCTACAATGAGCAGTTCTTC
CDR3: CASSDWTGGYNEQFF

D: NA
V: TRBV2
J: TRBJ1-1
length: 13
DNA: TGTGCCAGCAGTGAAAGGAGGGTCTCGCAAGCTTTCTTT
CDR3: CASSERRVSQAFF

D: NA
V: TRBV2
J: TRBJ1-2
length: 13
DNA: TGTGCCAGCAGCGGACAGACAGGTGATGGCTACACCTTC
CDR3: CASSGQTGDGYTF

D: NA
V: TRBV5-1
J: TRBJ2-6
length: 18
DNA: TGCGCCAGCAGCTTGTATGCAGGCCCATCCTCTGGGGCCAACGTCCTGACTTTC
CDR3: CASSLYAGPSSGANVLTF

D: NA
V: TRBV4-3
J: TRBJ2-5
length: 16
DNA: TGCGCCAGCAGCCAAGATCTTCGCGGTAGCCAAGAGACCCAGTACTTC
CDR3: CASSQDLRGSQETQYF

D: TRBD1
V: TRBV19
J: TRBJ1-2
length: 15
DNA: TGTGCCAGTAGTCCACGACAGGGTGGGTACTATGGCTACACCTTC
CDR3: CASSPRQGGYYGYTF

D: TRBD1
V: TRBV7-2
J: TRBJ1-2
length: 14
DNA: TGTGCCAGCAGCTTCGGGACAGCACTCACCGGCTACACCTTC
CDR3: CASSFGTALTGYTF

D: TRBD2
V: TRBV4-2
J: TRBJ2-7
length: 15
DNA: TGTGCCAGCAGCATACTAGCGGGAGAAAGTTACGAGCAGTACTTC
CDR3: CASSILAGESYEQYF

D: TRBD1
V: TRBV11-3
J: TRBJ1-2
length: 14
DNA: TGTGCCAGCAGCTTAGGGGACAGGGTCTATGGCTACACCTTC
CDR3: CASSLGDRVYGYTF

D: TRBD1
V: TRBV2
J: TRBJ2-7
length: 14
DNA: TGTGCCAGCAGTGACGGGACAGGGATTTACGAGCAGTACTTC
CDR3: CASSDGTGIYEQYF

D: TRBD2
V: TRBV9
J: TRBJ2-5
length: 14
DNA: TGTGCCAGCAGCGCGACACTAGCGGGAGAGACCCAGTACTTC
CDR3: CASSATLAGETQYF

D: TRBD2
V: TRBV19
J: TRBJ2-7
length: 15
DNA: TGTGCCAGTAGTATCCTGGGAGGGGATCCCTACGAGCAGTACTTC
CDR3: CASSILGGDPYEQYF

D: TRBD1
V: TRBV6-5
J: TRBJ2-2
length: 15
DNA: TGTGCCAGCAGACCCGGGACAGCGAACACCGGGGAGCTGTTTTTT
CDR3: CASRPGTANTGELFF

D: TRBD1
V: TRBV5-1
J: TRBJ2-7
length: 14
DNA: TGCGCCAGCAGCCCGGGACAGGGTTCCTACGAGCAGTACTTC
CDR3: CASSPGQGSYEQYF

D: NA
V: TRBV2
J: TRBJ1-3
length: 13
DNA: TGTGCCAGCATGAGGGAATCTGGAAACACCATATATTTT
CDR3: CASMRESGNTIYF

D: TRBD1
V: TRBV2
J: TRBJ2-3
length: 15
DNA: TGTGCCAGCAGCGACTGGACAGGGGGCACAGATACGCAGTATTTT
CDR3: CASSDWTGGTDTQYF

D: TRBD1
V: TRBV15
J: TRBJ1-6
length: 16
DNA: TGTGCCACCAGCCCACAGGGGATGTCCTATAATTCACCCCTCCACTTT
CDR3: CATSPQGMSYNSPLHF

D: NA
V: TRBV7-2
J: TRBJ2-3
length: 14
DNA: TGTGCCAGCAGCTCCGGGGTCCCCACAGATACGCAGTATTTT
CDR3: CASSSGVPTDTQYF

D: TRBD1
V: TRBV18
J: TRBJ1-2
length: 14
DNA: TGTGCCAGCTCACCAGGGACAGGAGACTATGGCTACACCTTC
CDR3: CASSPGTGDYGYTF

D: TRBD2
V: TRBV11-2
J: TRBJ2-1
length: 16
DNA: TGTGCCAGCAGCGGTAGCTGGTCTAGCGGGGACAATGAGCAGTTCTTC
CDR3: CASSGSWSSGDNEQFF

D: TRBD1
V: TRBV7-8
J: TRBJ1-2
length: 15
DNA: TGTGCCAGCAGCTTGGGGACTTGGACAGGAGGAGGCTACACCTTC
CDR3: CASSLGTWTGGGYTF

D: NA
V: TRBV7-7
J: TRBJ2-3
length: 15
DNA: TGTGCCAGCAGCTTAGGTAGTCCCGGCACAGATACGCAGTATTTT
CDR3: CASSLGSPGTDTQYF

D: TRBD1
V: TRBV15
J: TRBJ1-2
length: 15
DNA: TGTGCCACCAGCAGAGGGACAGGGAACCGCTATGGCTACACCTTC
CDR3: CATSRGTGNRYGYTF

D: TRBD1
V: TRBV7-9
J: TRBJ2-2
length: 17
DNA: TGTGCCAGCAGCTCCCACCTCCAGGGGGCGGACACCGGGGAGCTGTTTTTT
CDR3: CASSSHLQGADTGELFF

D: NA
V: TRBV30
J: TRBJ2-5
length: 13
DNA: TGTGCCTGGGAGCGGAGAGTCAGGGAGACCCAGTACTTC
CDR3: CAWERRVRETQYF

D: NA
V: TRBV30
J: TRBJ2-7
length: 12
DNA: TGTGCCTGGTCACCCACAGGTCCCGAGCAGTACTTC
CDR3: CAWSPTGPEQYF

D: TRBD1
V: TRBV19
J: TRBJ1-5
length: 18
DNA: TGTGCCAGTAGTATAGTTCTCCGGGGACAGAATAGCAATCAGCCCCAGCATTTT
CDR3: CASSIVLRGQNSNQPQHF

D: NA
V: TRBV2
J: TRBJ2-1
length: 15
DNA: TGTGCCAGCAGTTACCCCGGGACTTCTTACAATGAGCAGTTCTTC
CDR3: CASSYPGTSYNEQFF

D: NA
V: TRBV29-1
J: TRBJ2-3
length: 15
DNA: TGCAGCTCGGAGAGGGGGCGGGGATGGGCAGATACGCAGTATTTT
CDR3: CSSERGRGWADTQYF

D: NA
V: TRBV7-2
J: TRBJ2-4
length: 16
DNA: TGTGCCAGCAGCTTAGTTGGGGGCGAGTCCAAAAACATTCAGTACTTC
CDR3: CASSLVGGESKNIQYF

D: NA
V: TRBV9
J: TRBJ2-3
length: 15
DNA: TGTGCCAGCAGCGCAACAGGGCATCCCACAGATACGCAGTATTTT
CDR3: CASSATGHPTDTQYF

D: TRBD1
V: TRBV4-2
J: TRBJ1-2
length: 13
DNA: TGTGCCAGCAGCCAGGACAGGAGCCGAGGCTACACCTTC
CDR3: CASSQDRSRGYTF

D: NA
V: TRBV4-1
J: TRBJ2-3
length: 16
DNA: TGCGCCAGCAGCCAAGTTGTGGGCCAGAACACAGATACGCAGTATTTT
CDR3: CASSQVVGQNTDTQYF

D: TRBD1
V: TRBV7-9
J: TRBJ1-1
length: 15
DNA: TGTGCCAGCAGCTTAGTCCGGACAGGGCACACTGAAGCTTTCTTT
CDR3: CASSLVRTGHTEAFF

D: TRBD1
V: TRBV9
J: TRBJ2-7
length: 18
DNA: TGTGCCAGCAGCGTAGATGAGACAGGGGCGTTTGGGATCCGCGAGCAGTACTTC
CDR3: CASSVDETGAFGIREQYF

D: NA
V: TRBV19
J: TRBJ1-6
length: 16
DNA: TGTGCCAGTAGTATGCTGCGGGGATCCTATAATTCACCCCTCCACTTT
CDR3: CASSMLRGSYNSPLHF

D: TRBD1
V: TRBV7-2
J: TRBJ2-7
length: 14
DNA: TGTGCCAGCAGCTCCTATACAGGGGGGTGGGAGCAGTACTTC
CDR3: CASSSYTGGWEQYF

D: TRBD1
V: TRBV2
J: TRBJ2-6
length: 18
DNA: TGTGCCAGCAGTGTCAGGACAGGGCCCACGACCGGGGCCAACGTCCTGACTTTC
CDR3: CASSVRTGPTTGANVLTF

D: NA
V: TRBV27
J: TRBJ1-5
length: 14
DNA: TGTGCCAGCAGTTTACAGGGAAGCAATCAGCCCCAGCATTTT
CDR3: CASSLQGSNQPQHF

D: NA
V: TRBV6-5
J: TRBJ2-6
length: 15
DNA: TGTGCCAGCAGTTACTCGGAGGGGTCGGCCAACGTCCTGACTTTC
CDR3: CASSYSEGSANVLTF

D: NA
V: TRBV13
J: TRBJ1-1
length: 14
DNA: TGTGCCAGCAGCTTCGGACACCTGAACACTGAAGCTTTCTTT
CDR3: CASSFGHLNTEAFF

D: NA
V: TRBV10-3
J: TRBJ2-7
length: 13
DNA: TGTGCCATCAGTGACGGACACCCCTACGAGCAGTACTTC
CDR3: CAISDGHPYEQYF

D: TRBD1
V: TRBV4-3
J: TRBJ1-5
length: 14
DNA: TGCGCCAGCAGCCTGGGACAGGGGAATCAGCCCCAGCATTTT
CDR3: CASSLGQGNQPQHF

D: NA
V: TRBV27
J: TRBJ1-2
length: 14
DNA: TGTGCCAGCAGTGTCGGTCGAGGAAACTATGGCTACACCTTC
CDR3: CASSVGRGNYGYTF

D: NA
V: TRBV25-1
J: TRBJ1-3
length: 15
DNA: TGTGCCAGCAGTGCCAGACAAGGTCAAAGAAACACCATATATTTT
CDR3: CASSARQGQRNTIYF

D: NA
V: TRBV23-1
J: TRBJ2-7
length: 14
DNA: TGCGCCAGCGGGTCCACAGGGTCGCCGGACGAGCAGTACTTC
CDR3: CASGSTGSPDEQYF

D: NA
V: TRBV7-9
J: TRBJ1-2
length: 12
DNA: TGTGCCAGCAGCTTAGACAGGGATGGCTACACCTTC
CDR3: CASSLDRDGYTF

D: TRBD1
V: TRBV2
J: TRBJ2-1
length: 16
DNA: TGTGCCAGCAGGAGGGGGTGGGGGACAGGGGACAATGAGCAGTTCTTC
CDR3: CASRRGWGTGDNEQFF

D: NA
V: TRBV7-2
J: TRBJ2-7
length: 14
DNA: TGTGCCAGCAGCTTACAGCCGGGTACGTACGAGCAGTACTTC
CDR3: CASSLQPGTYEQYF